This T cell receptor beta chain was identified in a study of shared clonotypes between healthy human individuals. Study-wide findings and caveats: Clonotype sharing among donors, it was expected, would be affected by sequencing depth. Rarefaction showed that sequencing of sorted subsets was incomplete (despite large depth).

CDR1 is SEHNR, CDR2 FQNEAQ, per germline (reference sequence). This CDR3 has 12 residues. V shed 3 bases and J shed 5 bases, with 5 bases lying between them. Deep was the level used in running the assay. Measured with immunoSEQ multiplex PCR; TCRdb has only the in-frame clones, and not every one. The sample holds around 980,000 clones; 75% to 85% are singletons and the top ten take more than 0.55%. Caucasian adults residing in Nashville, Tennessee made up all the donors. A remark on this clone: Its specificity is unknown. In the same sample, other DNA sequences code for this CDR3.

Sequences were obtained from memory CD4+ T cells from PBMCs. Subset denoted: CD45RA-negative fraction. The rearrangement joins TRBV7-9 to TRBJ1-5; no clear D gene. This TCR was sampled from a man younger than 35 in good health. Some clones in this sample may be carry-over from other donors' samples. CDR3 bases: TGTGCCAGCAGCTTTTCGGATCAGCCCCAGCATTTT. Translating gives CASSFSDQPQHF.